Listed here are 19 T cell receptor beta chains from one sample, sequenced in a study of PD-1 blockade in mismatch repair-deficient tumors. Some clones are missing from TCRdb's copy, which holds only in-frame ones; the method was immunoSEQ multiplex PCR. Of about 22,000 clones detected, roughly four fifths appear once; the ten largest clones hold about a sixth. The sequencing used peripheral blood, collected 2 weeks after starting pembrolizumab. These receptors originate from an adult with mismatch repair-deficient cancer.

The chain recombines TRBV19 with TRBJ2-6; D is unclear. The CDR3 contains 13 residues. V lost 3 bases, J lost 1 base, and 1 base lay in between. CDR1 is LNHDA, CDR2 SQIVND, per germline (reference sequence). The CDR3 region is CASSISGANVLTF. DNA of the CDR3: TGTGCCAGTAGTATTTCTGGGGCCAACGTCCTGACTTTC. Full variable domain (rest looked up from reference TRBV19 and TRBJ2-6): DGGITQSPKYLFRKEGQNVTLSCEQNLNHDAMYWYRQDPGQGLRLIYYSQIVNDFQKGDIAEGYSVSREKKESFPLTVTSAQKNPTAFYLCASSISGANVLTFGAGSRLTVL.

CDR3 sequence reads: CASSYSGRVQETQYF. CDR3 DNA: TGTGCCAGCAGTTACTCCGGGAGGGTCCAAGAGACCCAGTACTTC. The J gene is TRBJ2-5, the V gene TRBV6-5, with 8 bases that match TRBD2. The germline V gene has CDR1 MNHEY and CDR2 SVGAGI. This CDR3 has 15 residues. Losses at the gene ends were 0 bases for V and 1 base for J; bases not matched to a gene: 1.

This sequence joins TRBV9 and TRBJ1-1; tentative D call: TRBD1 (6 bases). The V end was cut by 3 bases, the J end by 5 bases, with 14 bases between. This CDR3 has 14 residues. Germline CDR1 SGDLS, CDR2 YYNGEE. CDR3 loop: CASSGTGSRTEAFF. The CDR3 region has the DNA TGTGCCAGCAGCGGAACAGGGAGTCGAACTGAAGCTTTCTTT.

V usage is TRBV4-3 and J usage is TRBJ2-3, with TRBD2 matching over 12 bases. CDR1 and CDR2 from the germline V gene are LGHNA and YSLEER. V trimming: 2 bases; J trimming: 4 bases; junction bases outside the gene matches: 4. This CDR3 region has 16 residues. The CDR3: CASSQKLAGGADTQYF. The DNA of the CDR3 is TGCGCCAGCAGCCAAAAACTAGCGGGAGGAGCAGATACGCAGTATTTT.

The chain has TRBV21-1 and TRBJ2-2; whether TRBD1, the table's D call, matches the DNA was not checked. TRBV21-1 is described as a pseudogene. There are 18 residues in the CDR3. CDR3 region: CASSKVAIWAANTGELFF. The CDR3 region has the DNA TGTGCCAGCAGCAAAGTTGCCATTTGGGCAGCGAACACCGGGGAGCTGTTTTTT.

The J gene is TRBJ2-2, the V gene TRBV6-5, with 7 positions matching TRBD2. Germline lookup yields CDR1 MNHEY and CDR2 SVGAGI. V dropped 3 bases and J dropped 6; count of bases not matched to a gene: 7. The CDR3 has 15 residues. The CDR3 loop is CASSYSAGVSGELFF. For the CDR3, the DNA is TGTGCCAGCAGTTATTCGGCGGGAGTTTCCGGGGAGCTGTTTTTT.

V and J are TRBV5-1 and TRBJ2-3; D not certain. Trimming took off 5 bases at V and 0 bases at J, with 16 bases between the two ends. Germline V gives CDR1 SGHRS, CDR2 YFSETQ. The CDR3 extends over 16 amino acids. The CDR3 DNA sequence: TGCGCCAGCAGTCTTGGTGTTTGGGCTAGCACAGATACGCAGTATTTT. Protein sequence: CASSLGVWASTDTQYF.

The chain has TRBV4-1 and TRBJ2-7; the D is unclear. V lost 0 bases to trimming and J lost 3 bases, with 12 bases between them. Germline values: CDR1 MGHRA, CDR2 YSYEKL. The CDR3 runs 15 residues. This CDR3 is CASSQDWHSNYEQYF. The CDR3 bases are TGCGCCAGCAGCCAAGATTGGCACAGTAACTACGAGCAGTACTTC.

The chain has TRBV5-6 and TRBJ2-7; D not resolved. The V gene's germline CDR1 is SGHDT and CDR2 YYEEEE. The CDR3 covers 12 residues. V was shortened by 0 bases and J by 2 bases, with 3 bases between the two germline ends. CDR3 in DNA: TGTGCCAGCAGCTTGGAGGCCTACGAGCAGTACTTC. Translated, it gives CASSLEAYEQYF.

CDR3 DNA sequence: TGTGCCAGCAGTCCCCTTTGGGATACGCAGTATTTT. Protein sequence: CASSPLWDTQYF. The chain couples TRBV28 to TRBJ2-3; D is unresolved. Germline V CDR1 and CDR2: MDHEN, SYDVKM. Trimming took 5 bases from V and 6 from J, leaving 9 bases between them. The CDR3 runs to 12 residues.

The chain joins TRBV5-4 to TRBJ2-2, with TRBD2 as a possible D gene (5 bases). Trimming removed 0 bases from V and 7 bases from J, with 10 bases in between. CDR1 and CDR2 from the germline V gene are SGHNT and YYREEE (reference sequence). The CDR3 consists of 14 residues. CDR3 protein: CASSLASRDGELFF. Written as DNA, the CDR3 is TGTGCCAGCAGCTTGGCCAGCCGGGACGGGGAGCTGTTTTTT.

The chain links TRBV7-2 to TRBJ2-7; the match to TRBD2 covers 7 bases. This CDR3 comprises 14 residues. From germline, CDR1 is SGHTA and CDR2 FQGNSA. The trim removed 5 bases at V and 2 bases at J, leaving 6 bases unmatched. CDR3 residues: CASSPRGGPYEQYF. As DNA, the CDR3 is TGTGCCAGCAGCCCCCGCGGGGGACCCTACGAGCAGTACTTC.

The gene calls are TRBV11-3 and TRBJ2-7; D unresolved. This CDR3 spans 12 amino acids. V lost 2 bases and J lost 4, with 6 bases in between. Germline V gene lookup returns CDR1 SGHNT and CDR2 YENEEA. The CDR3 sequence: CASSLNVYEQYF. Written as DNA, the CDR3 is TGTGCCAGCAGCTTAAACGTTTACGAGCAGTACTTC.

The rearrangement uses TRBV10-3 and TRBJ2-2; 10 bases fit TRBD1. CDR1 and CDR2 from the germline V gene are ENHRY and SYGVKD. This CDR3 comprises 15 residues. V gave up 3 bases and J gave up 7 bases; unmatched junction bases: 5. Here the CDR3 DNA reads TGTGCCATCAGTGATGGGACAGGGGTGAACGGGGAGCTGTTTTTT. Its translation: CAISDGTGVNGELFF.

The gene calls are TRBV12-5 and TRBJ2-2, with 8 bases aligning to TRBD2. CDR1 is LGHNT, CDR2 FRNRAP, per germline. The CDR3 length is 18 residues. Trimming cost V 0 bases and J 0 bases; bases outside gene matches: 6. CDR3 residues: CASGLVVGGRTNTGELFF. CDR3 DNA sequence: TGTGCTAGTGGTTTGGTAGTTGGCGGGAGGACGAACACCGGGGAGCTGTTTTTT.

The V call is TRBV21-1, the J call TRBJ2-7; the D segment call TRBD2 is taken from the table without a DNA check. TRBV21-1 is listed as a pseudogene. The CDR3 runs 14 residues. The CDR3 reads CASSKKERTYEQYF. In DNA, the CDR3 is TGTGCCAGCAGCAAAAAGGAGCGGACCTACGAGCAGTACTTC.

J is TRBJ2-5 and V is TRBV27, with a possible D match to TRBD1 (5 bases). The V end was cut by 6 bases, the J end by 5 bases, with 16 bases between. Germline loops: CDR1 MNHEY, CDR2 SMNVEV (reference sequence). The CDR3 contains 14 residues. This chain's CDR3 is CASSKGEVGETQYF. CDR3 in DNA: TGTGCCAGCAGCAAAGGGGAAGTAGGGGAGACCCAGTACTTC.

This rearrangement joins TRBV5-4 to TRBJ1-4; TRBD1 agrees at 9 bases. The germline V gene has CDR1 SGHNT and CDR2 YYREEE (reference sequence). CDR3 length: 14 amino acids. Trimming at V came to 3 bases and at J to 6 bases, leaving 3 bases not matched to a gene. CDR3 in DNA: TGTGCCAGCAGCTCGGGACAGGGTTATGAAAAACTGTTTTTT. It yields the protein CASSSGQGYEKLFF.

The chain has TRBV28 and TRBJ2-7, with D possibly TRBD1 on 7 matching bases. Germline CDR1 reads MDHEN; CDR2 reads SYDVKM. V lost 7 bases and J lost 3, with 10 bases in between. The CDR3 contains 12 residues. The CDR3 DNA reads TGTGCCAGCACAGGGGGGTACTACGAGCAGTACTTC. Its protein product is CASTGGYYEQYF.